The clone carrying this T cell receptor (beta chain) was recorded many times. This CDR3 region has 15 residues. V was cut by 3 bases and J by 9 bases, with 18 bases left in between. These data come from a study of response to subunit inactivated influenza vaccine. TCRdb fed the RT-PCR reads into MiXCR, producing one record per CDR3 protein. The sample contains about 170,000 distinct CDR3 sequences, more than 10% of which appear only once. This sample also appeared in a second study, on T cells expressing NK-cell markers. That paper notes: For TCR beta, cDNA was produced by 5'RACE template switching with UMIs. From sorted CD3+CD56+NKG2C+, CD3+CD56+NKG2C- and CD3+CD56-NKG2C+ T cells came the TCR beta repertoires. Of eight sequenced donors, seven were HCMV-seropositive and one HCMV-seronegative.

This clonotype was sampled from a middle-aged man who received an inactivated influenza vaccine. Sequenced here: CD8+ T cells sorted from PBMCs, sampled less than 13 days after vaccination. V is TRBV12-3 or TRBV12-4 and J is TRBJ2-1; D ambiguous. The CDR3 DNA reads TGTGCCAGCAGTTTTTTGGCCGGTATGGTCGGTGAGCAGTTCTTC. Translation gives CASSFLAGMVGEQFF.